A single sample is the source of the 24 T cell receptor beta chains below, sequenced in a study of shared clonotypes between healthy human individuals. Naive CD8 populations comprised CD45RO-negative cells positively selected for CCR7, excluding terminally differentiated effector memory CD45RA+ cells. Measured with immunoSEQ multiplex PCR; TCRdb has only the in-frame clones, and not every one. Here the sample spans 1.5 million to 2.5 million clones, approximately 94% being singletons. Sequencing used naive CD8+ T cells sorted from blood. Source of these receptors: a man in his late teens or twenties in good health.

For this clone: Other DNA sequences in the same sample also yield this CDR3. V and J are TRBV5-6 and TRBJ2-3; the match to TRBD2 covers 7 bases. The V segment lost 2 bases and the J segment 0 bases; nucleotides outside the gene matches: 0. The germline V gene encodes CDR1 SGHDT and CDR2 YYEEEE. CDR3 size: 14 residues. CDR3 in amino acids: CASSFSGSTDTQYF. The CDR3 nucleotides read TGTGCCAGCAGCTTTAGCGGGAGCACAGATACGCAGTATTTT.

The chain combines TRBV11-2 with TRBJ2-1; TRBD2 matches 10 bases. Germline CDR1 SGHAT, CDR2 FQNNGV. The CDR3 is 17 residues long. V shed 1 base and J 1 base; nucleotides not matched to a gene: 4. The CDR3 DNA reads TGTGCCAGCAGCTTAGGGGCTAGCGGGGGTTCCTACAATGAGCAGTTCTTC. Translated: CASSLGASGGSYNEQFF.

CDR3 residues: CASSLNYNEQFF. CDR3 in DNA: TGTGCCAGCAGCCTCAACTACAATGAGCAGTTCTTC. This rearrangement joins TRBV7-9 to TRBJ2-1; D gene ambiguous. V was clipped by 5 bases and J by 3 bases, with 5 bases between them. CDR1 is SEHNR, CDR2 FQNEAQ, per germline (reference sequence). There are 12 residues in the CDR3. Full variable domain (rest looked up from reference TRBV7-9 and TRBJ2-1): DTGVSQNPRHKITKRGQNVTFRCDPISEHNRLYWYRQTLGQGPEFLTYFQNEAQLEKSRLLSDRFSAERPKGSFSTLEIQRTEQGDSAMYLCASSLNYNEQFFGPGTRLTVL.

This clone was seen once. The genes are TRBV4-1 and TRBJ1-6; 8 bases match TRBD1. The CDR3 is 15 residues long. CDR1 MGHRA and CDR2 YSYEKL come from the germline V gene. J lost 8 bases, V lost 1 base, and 4 bases had no gene match. CDR3 sequence reads: CASSQGGQGYSPLHF. CDR3 DNA: TGCGCCAGCAGCCAAGGAGGACAGGGTTATTCACCCCTCCACTTT.

The J gene is TRBJ1-2, the V gene TRBV28; possible D gene TRBD1, 6 bases. V lost 4 bases and J 4 bases, leaving 13 bases between the germline ends. The CDR3 has 14 amino acids. The V gene's germline CDR1 is MDHEN and CDR2 SYDVKM. The DNA of the CDR3 is TGTGCCAGCAGTTCCCGGACAGTTATCTATGGCTACACCTTC. Its protein product is CASSSRTVIYGYTF.

The genes are TRBV28 and TRBJ2-7; TRBD2 might be the D (6 bases). The CDR3 runs to 15 residues. The V end lost 7 bases, the J end lost 6 bases, and 22 bases lay between the germline ends. CDR1 is MDHEN, CDR2 SYDVKM, per germline. CDR3 DNA: TGTGCCAGCAACCCCCGGGGGTCCGATTGGGGCGAGCAGTACTTC. This codes for CASNPRGSDWGEQYF.

The chain links TRBV19 to TRBJ2-3; no clear D. This CDR3 is 14 amino acids long. V was pared by 3 bases and J by 2 bases, with 9 bases between. Germline-derived CDR1 and CDR2 are LNHDA and SQIVND (reference sequence). CDR3 protein: CASSMSALTDTQYF. The CDR3 coding sequence is TGTGCCAGTAGTATGTCAGCCCTCACAGATACGCAGTATTTT.

CDR3 residues: CASSDGEPNSPLHF. CDR3 in DNA: TGTGCCAGCAGTGACGGCGAGCCGAATTCACCCCTCCACTTT. The chain employs TRBV6-4 and TRBJ1-6; no definite D call. This CDR3 contains 14 residues. CDR1 and CDR2 from the germline V gene are MRHNA and SNTAGT. Between the trimmed V and J ends, which lost 2 bases and 7 bases, there was a span of 9 bases.

This clone appeared once. V and J are TRBV4-2 and TRBJ2-7, with 8 nucleotides matching TRBD1. CDR1 is LGHNA and CDR2 is YNFKEQ in the germline V gene. V was pared by 0 bases and J by 3 bases, with 10 bases of the junction left unmatched. CDR3 length: 17 residues. In nucleotides, the CDR3 is TGTGCCAGCAGCCAAGAACCCCACGGACAGGGATTCTACGAGCAGTACTTC. It codes for CASSQEPHGQGFYEQYF.

This clone came up a few times. Written as DNA, the CDR3 is TGCGCCAGCAGCCAAGACCGGGGAATCGGGGAGCAGTACTTC. Protein: CASSQDRGIGEQYF. V is TRBV4-3 and J is TRBJ2-7, with D possibly being TRBD2 (5 bases). V was pared by 0 bases and J by 7 bases, with 13 bases between. This CDR3 spans 14 amino acids. Germline CDR1 LGHNA, CDR2 YSLEER.

The gene calls are TRBV14 and TRBJ1-5; D is unclear. The V end lost 6 bases, the J end lost 7 bases, and 16 bases lay between the germline ends. The CDR3 is made up of 14 amino acids. Germline lookup yields CDR1 SGHDN and CDR2 FVKESK. The chain's CDR3 is CASSRDGYGQPQHF. The CDR3 nucleotides read TGTGCCAGCAGTCGCGACGGGTATGGCCAGCCCCAGCATTTT.

The genes are TRBV4-1 and TRBJ1-4; D may be TRBD1 (6 bases). The CDR3 is 15 residues long. Trimming pared 6 bases from V and 4 bases from J, leaving 15 bases between. Germline lookup yields CDR1 MGHRA and CDR2 YSYEKL. The CDR3 region has the DNA TGCGCCAGCAGGCTGGCGCAGGGGATTAATGAAAAACTGTTTTTT. Encoded protein: CASRLAQGINEKLFF.

The chain links TRBV7-2 to TRBJ2-7; 9 bases are shared with TRBD2. The CDR3 loop spans 15 amino acids. The germline V gene encodes CDR1 SGHTA and CDR2 FQGNSA. Trimming at V came to 2 bases and at J to 3 bases, leaving 5 bases not matched to a gene. Written as DNA, the CDR3 is TGTGCCAGCAGCTTAACTCCTAGCGGGGTCTACGAGCAGTACTTC. Amino acids: CASSLTPSGVYEQYF.

V and J are TRBV11-3 and TRBJ2-5; D might be TRBD2 (5 bases). The CDR3 extends over 13 amino acids. Germline V gene lookup returns CDR1 SGHNT and CDR2 YENEEA. Trimming removed 5 bases from V and 3 bases from J, with 10 bases in between. CDR3 DNA sequence: TGTGCCAGCAGCCCTTACGGGGAAGAGACCCAGTACTTC. Protein sequence: CASSPYGEETQYF.

The V call is TRBV2, the J call TRBJ2-1; D tentatively fits TRBD1 or TRBD2 (6 bases each). Trimming pared 7 bases from V and 5 bases from J, leaving 18 bases between. CDR1 and CDR2 (germline): SNHLY, FYNNEI. The CDR3 runs 15 residues. CDR3 nucleotides: TGTGCCAGCACTGAGGGGGGTTCCGCGCACAATGAGCAGTTCTTC. Amino acids: CASTEGGSAHNEQFF.

Only a few counts were recorded for this clone. The chain employs TRBV6-7 and TRBJ1-5; 10 bases match TRBD1. TRBV6-7 is flagged as an ORF with uncertain function. V shed 5 bases and J 3 bases; nucleotides not matched to a gene: 4. The CDR3 extends over 15 amino acids. CDR3 in amino acids: CASSPGTGVNQPQHF. As DNA, the CDR3 is TGTGCCAGCAGTCCCGGGACAGGGGTCAATCAGCCCCAGCATTTT.

The rearrangement uses TRBV6-5 and TRBJ1-2, with D unresolved. The ends were cut back, 8 bases at V and 6 bases at J, with 16 bases in the middle. The CDR3 consists of 13 residues. Looked up from germline, CDR1 is MNHEY and CDR2 is SVGAGI. The CDR3 here is CASGYTFLDGYTF. CDR3 in DNA: TGTGCCAGCGGGTATACTTTTTTGGATGGCTACACCTTC.

V is TRBV4-2 and J is TRBJ1-1, with unresolved D. The CDR3 runs 12 residues. Germline values: CDR1 LGHNA, CDR2 YNFKEQ. V was shortened by 2 bases and J by 4 bases, with 5 bases between the two germline ends. CDR3 residues: CASSQLGTEAFF. Here the CDR3 DNA reads TGTGCCAGCAGCCAACTGGGCACTGAAGCTTTCTTT.

The J gene is TRBJ1-1, the V gene TRBV27; D not certain. Germline values: CDR1 MNHEY, CDR2 SMNVEV (reference sequence). V lost 0 bases to trimming and J lost 5 bases, with 13 bases between them. The CDR3 loop spans 15 amino acids. The CDR3 region has the DNA TGTGCCAGCAGTTTATCTGACGGCCTGGGAACTGAAGCTTTCTTT. This codes for CASSLSDGLGTEAFF.

The chain combines TRBV7-9 with TRBJ1-3; D unclear. The germline V gene encodes CDR1 SEHNR and CDR2 FQNEAQ (reference sequence). The V end was cut by 6 bases, the J end by 4 bases, with 22 bases between. The CDR3 is made up of 17 amino acids. CDR3 region: CASSLPAGNSYGNTIYF. The CDR3 DNA follows: TGTGCCAGCAGTCTTCCTGCCGGGAATAGTTACGGAAACACCATATATTTT.

This sequence joins TRBV2 and TRBJ2-7; 7 nucleotides agree with TRBD1. With 10 bases clipped from V and 4 bases from J, the junction kept 7 bases outside the gene matches. Germline V lookup: CDR1 SNHLY, CDR2 FYNNEI. The CDR3 is 12 residues long. CDR3 loop: CATYQGDYEQYF. The CDR3 bases are TGTGCCACTTACCAGGGGGATTACGAGCAGTACTTC.

The chain joins TRBV7-9 to TRBJ2-1; D is ambiguous. Germline V gives CDR1 SEHNR, CDR2 FQNEAQ (reference sequence). The CDR3 runs to 12 residues. The V end was cut by 6 bases, the J end by 6 bases, with 9 bases between. The CDR3 region has the DNA TGTGCCAGCAGAAGCTCGGTCAATGAGCAGTTCTTC. It specifies CASRSSVNEQFF.

This clone was recorded only once. V usage is TRBV13 and J usage is TRBJ2-7; no clear D. The CDR3 consists of 15 residues. Germline CDR1 is PRHDT and CDR2 is FYEKMQ (reference sequence). Trimming shortened V by 0 bases and J by 0 bases, and 9 bases separated the two germline ends. In DNA form, the CDR3 reads TGTGCCAGCAGCTTAGGCGGGCAGGTCTCCTACGAGCAGTACTTC. Amino acids: CASSLGGQVSYEQYF.

This sequence joins TRBV27 and TRBJ1-4; D possibly corresponds to TRBD1 (6 bases). The germline V gene encodes CDR1 MNHEY and CDR2 SMNVEV (reference sequence). Trimming stripped 10 bases from V and 11 bases from J, with 14 bases between. CDR3 length: 11 amino acids. CDR3 bases: TGTGCCACCCCCCAGGGGTGTAAACTGTTTTTT. It specifies CATPQGCKLFF.